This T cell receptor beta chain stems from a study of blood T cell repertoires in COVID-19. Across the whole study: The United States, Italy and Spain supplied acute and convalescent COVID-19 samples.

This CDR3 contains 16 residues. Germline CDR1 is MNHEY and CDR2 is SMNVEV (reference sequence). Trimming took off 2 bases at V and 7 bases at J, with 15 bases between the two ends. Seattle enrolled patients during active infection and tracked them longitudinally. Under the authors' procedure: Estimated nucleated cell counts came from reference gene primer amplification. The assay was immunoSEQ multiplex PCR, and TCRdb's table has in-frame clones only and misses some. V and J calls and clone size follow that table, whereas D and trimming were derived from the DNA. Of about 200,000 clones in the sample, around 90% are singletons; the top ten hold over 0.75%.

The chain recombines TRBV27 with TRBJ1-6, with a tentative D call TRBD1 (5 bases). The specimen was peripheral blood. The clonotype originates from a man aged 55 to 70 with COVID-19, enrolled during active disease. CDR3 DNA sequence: TGTGCCAGCAGTTTACTTTCCGGGAGGGGAAATTCACCCCTCCACTTT. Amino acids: CASSLLSGRGNSPLHF.